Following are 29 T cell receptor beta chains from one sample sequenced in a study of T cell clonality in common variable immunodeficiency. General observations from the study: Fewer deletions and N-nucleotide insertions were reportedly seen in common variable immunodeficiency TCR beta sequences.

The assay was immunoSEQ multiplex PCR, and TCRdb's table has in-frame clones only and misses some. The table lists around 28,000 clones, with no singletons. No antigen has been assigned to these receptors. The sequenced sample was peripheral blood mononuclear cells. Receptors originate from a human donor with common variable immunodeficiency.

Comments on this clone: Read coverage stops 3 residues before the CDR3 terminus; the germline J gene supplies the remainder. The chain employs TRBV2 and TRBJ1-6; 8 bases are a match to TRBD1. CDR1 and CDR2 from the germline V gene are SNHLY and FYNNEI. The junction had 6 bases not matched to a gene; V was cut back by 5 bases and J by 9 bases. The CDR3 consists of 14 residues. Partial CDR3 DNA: TGTGCCAGCAGTAGGGGACAGGCGACTTCACCC. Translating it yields CASSRGQATSP. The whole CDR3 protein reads CASSRGQATSPLHF.

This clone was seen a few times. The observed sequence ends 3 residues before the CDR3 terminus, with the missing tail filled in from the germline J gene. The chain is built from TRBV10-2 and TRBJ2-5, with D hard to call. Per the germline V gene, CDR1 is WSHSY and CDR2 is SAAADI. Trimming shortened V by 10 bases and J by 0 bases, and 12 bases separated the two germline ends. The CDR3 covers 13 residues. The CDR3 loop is CATRREHQETQYF. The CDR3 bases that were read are TGCGCCACCAGACGCGAACACCAAGAGACC.

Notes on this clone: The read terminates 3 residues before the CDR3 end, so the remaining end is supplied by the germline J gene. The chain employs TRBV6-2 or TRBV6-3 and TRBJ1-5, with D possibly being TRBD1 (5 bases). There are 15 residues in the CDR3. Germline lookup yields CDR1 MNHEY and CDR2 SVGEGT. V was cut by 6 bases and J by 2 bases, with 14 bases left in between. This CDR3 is CASSFGGAGNQPQHF. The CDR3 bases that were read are TGTGCCAGCAGCTTCGGGGGAGCTGGCAATCAGCCC.

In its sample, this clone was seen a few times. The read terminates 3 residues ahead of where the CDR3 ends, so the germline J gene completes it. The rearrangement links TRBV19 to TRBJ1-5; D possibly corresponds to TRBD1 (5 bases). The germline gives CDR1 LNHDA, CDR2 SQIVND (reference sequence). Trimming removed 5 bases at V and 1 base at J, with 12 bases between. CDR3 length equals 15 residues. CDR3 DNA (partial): TGTGCCAGTAGTTCAGGGTTTACCAGCAATCAGCCC. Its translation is CASSSGFTSNQP. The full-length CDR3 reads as CASSSGFTSNQPQHF.

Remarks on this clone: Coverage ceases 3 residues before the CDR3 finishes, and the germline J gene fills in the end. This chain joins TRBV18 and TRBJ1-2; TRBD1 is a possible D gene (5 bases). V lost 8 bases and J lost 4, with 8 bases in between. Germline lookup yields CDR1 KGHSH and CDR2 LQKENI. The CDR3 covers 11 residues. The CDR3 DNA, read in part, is TGTGCCAGCGCCGACAGCTATGGC. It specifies CASADSYG. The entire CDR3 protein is CASADSYGYTF. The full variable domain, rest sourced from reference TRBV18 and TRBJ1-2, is NAGVMQNPRHLVRRRGQEARLRCSPMKGHSHVYWYRQLPEEGLKFMVYLQKENIIDESGMPKERFSAEFPKEGPSILRIQQVVRGDSAAYFCASADSYGYTFGSGTRLTVV.

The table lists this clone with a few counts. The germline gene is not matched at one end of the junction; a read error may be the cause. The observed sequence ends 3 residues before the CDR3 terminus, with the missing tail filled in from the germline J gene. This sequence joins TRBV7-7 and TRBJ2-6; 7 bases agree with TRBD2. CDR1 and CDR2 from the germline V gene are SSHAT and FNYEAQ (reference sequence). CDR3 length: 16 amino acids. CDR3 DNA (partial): TGTGCTAGCAGCTTAGACGCGGGGGCTGGGGCCAACGTC. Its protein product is CASSLDAGAGANV. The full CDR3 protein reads CASSLDAGAGANVLTF.

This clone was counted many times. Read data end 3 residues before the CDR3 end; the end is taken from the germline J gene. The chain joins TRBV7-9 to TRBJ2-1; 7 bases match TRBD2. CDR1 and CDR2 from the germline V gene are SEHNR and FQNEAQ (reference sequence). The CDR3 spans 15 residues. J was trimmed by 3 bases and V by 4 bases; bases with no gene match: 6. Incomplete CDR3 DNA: TGTGCCAGCAGCTACAGGACTAGTGGCTACAATGAG. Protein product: CASSYRTSGYNE. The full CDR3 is CASSYRTSGYNEQFF.

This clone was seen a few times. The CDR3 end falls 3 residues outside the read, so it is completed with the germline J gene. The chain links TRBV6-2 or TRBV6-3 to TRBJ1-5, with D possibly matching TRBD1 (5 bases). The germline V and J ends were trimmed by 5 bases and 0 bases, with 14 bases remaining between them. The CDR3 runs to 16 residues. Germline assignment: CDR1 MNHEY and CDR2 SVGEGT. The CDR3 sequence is CASSGGGGYSNQPQHF. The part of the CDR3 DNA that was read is TGTGCCAGCAGTGGGGGGGGAGGGTATAGCAATCAGCCC.

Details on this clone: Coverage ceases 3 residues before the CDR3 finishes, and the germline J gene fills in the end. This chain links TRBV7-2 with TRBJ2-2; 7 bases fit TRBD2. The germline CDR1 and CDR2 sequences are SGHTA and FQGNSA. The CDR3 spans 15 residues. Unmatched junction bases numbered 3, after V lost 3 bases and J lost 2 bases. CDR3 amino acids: CASSLGGLNTGELFF. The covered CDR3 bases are TGTGCCAGCAGCTTGGGGGGACTAAACACCGGGGAG.

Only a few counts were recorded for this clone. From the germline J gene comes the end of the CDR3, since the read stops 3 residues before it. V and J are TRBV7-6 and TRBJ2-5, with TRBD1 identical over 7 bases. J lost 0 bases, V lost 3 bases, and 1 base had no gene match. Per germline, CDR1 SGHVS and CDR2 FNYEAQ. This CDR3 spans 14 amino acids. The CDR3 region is CASSLGTDQETQYF. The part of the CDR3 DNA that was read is TGTGCCAGCAGCTTGGGGACAGACCAAGAGACC.

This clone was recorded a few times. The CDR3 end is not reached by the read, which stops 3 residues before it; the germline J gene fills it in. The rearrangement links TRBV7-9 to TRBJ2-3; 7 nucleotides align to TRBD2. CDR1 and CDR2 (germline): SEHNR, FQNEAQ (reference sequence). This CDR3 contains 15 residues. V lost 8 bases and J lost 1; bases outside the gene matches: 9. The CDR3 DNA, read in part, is TGTGCCAGCGCTGGGGGGGGACCTCGCACAGATACG. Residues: CASAGGGPRTDT. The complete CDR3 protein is CASAGGGPRTDTQYF.

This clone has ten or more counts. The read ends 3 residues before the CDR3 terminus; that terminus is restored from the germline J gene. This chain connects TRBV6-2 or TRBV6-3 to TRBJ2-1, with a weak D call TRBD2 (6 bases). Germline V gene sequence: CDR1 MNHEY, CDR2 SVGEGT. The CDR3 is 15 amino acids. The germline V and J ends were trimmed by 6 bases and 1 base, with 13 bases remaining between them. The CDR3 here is CASSRRGISYNEQFF. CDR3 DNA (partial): TGTGCCAGCAGCCGGAGGGGCATATCCTACAATGAG.

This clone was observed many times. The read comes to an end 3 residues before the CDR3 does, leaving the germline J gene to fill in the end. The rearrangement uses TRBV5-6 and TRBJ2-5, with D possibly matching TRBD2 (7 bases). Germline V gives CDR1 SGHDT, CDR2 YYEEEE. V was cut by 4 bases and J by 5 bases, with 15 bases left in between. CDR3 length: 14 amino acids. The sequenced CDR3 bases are TGTGCCAGCAGCCGGGGCGGGGGCCAGGAGACC. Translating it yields CASSRGGGQET. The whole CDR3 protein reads CASSRGGGQETQYF.

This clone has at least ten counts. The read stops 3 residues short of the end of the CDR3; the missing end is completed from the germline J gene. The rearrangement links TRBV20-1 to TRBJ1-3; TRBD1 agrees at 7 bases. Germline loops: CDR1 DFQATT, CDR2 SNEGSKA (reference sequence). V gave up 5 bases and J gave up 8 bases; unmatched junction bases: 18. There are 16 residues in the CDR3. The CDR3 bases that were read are TGCAGTGCTCGCGGAGTCCGGGACAGTCATTGGGACACC. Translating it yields CSARGVRDSHWDT. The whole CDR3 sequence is CSARGVRDSHWDTIYF.

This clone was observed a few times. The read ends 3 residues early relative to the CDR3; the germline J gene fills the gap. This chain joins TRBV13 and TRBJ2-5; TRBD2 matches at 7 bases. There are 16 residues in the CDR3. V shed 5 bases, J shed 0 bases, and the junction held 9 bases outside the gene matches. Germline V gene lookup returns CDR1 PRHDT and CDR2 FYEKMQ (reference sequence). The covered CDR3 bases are TGTGCCAGCAGCCCCAAGTACACTAGCGACCAAGAGACC. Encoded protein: CASSPKYTSDQET. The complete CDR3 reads CASSPKYTSDQETQYF.

The CDR3: CASKRGFGTDTQYF. The sequenced part of the CDR3 DNA is TGTGCCAGCAAACGGGGATTCGGCACAGATACG. This chain joins TRBV18 and TRBJ2-3; a possible D gene is TRBD2 (5 bases). The read finishes 3 residues shy of the CDR3 end, and the germline J gene is used to complete it. Germline V lookup: CDR1 KGHSH, CDR2 LQKENI. The CDR3 is 14 amino acids. With 8 bases removed from V and 1 base from J, the gap between germline ends came to 13 bases.

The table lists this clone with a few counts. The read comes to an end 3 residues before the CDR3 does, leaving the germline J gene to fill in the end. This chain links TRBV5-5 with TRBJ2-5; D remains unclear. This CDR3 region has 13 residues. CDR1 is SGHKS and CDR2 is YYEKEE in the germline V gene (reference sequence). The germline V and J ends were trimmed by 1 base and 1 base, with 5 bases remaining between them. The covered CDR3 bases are TGTGCCAGCAGCTTGACTCCCCAAGAGACC. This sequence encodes CASSLTPQET. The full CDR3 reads CASSLTPQETQYF.

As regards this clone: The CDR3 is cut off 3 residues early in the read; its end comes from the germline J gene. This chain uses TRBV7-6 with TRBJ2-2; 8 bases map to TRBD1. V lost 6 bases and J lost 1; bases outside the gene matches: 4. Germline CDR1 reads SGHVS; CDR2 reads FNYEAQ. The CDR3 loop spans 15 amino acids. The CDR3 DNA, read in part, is TGTGCCAGCAGTCTCGGGACAGGGAACACCGGGGAG. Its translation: CASSLGTGNTGE. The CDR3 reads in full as CASSLGTGNTGELFF.

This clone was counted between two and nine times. Incomplete CDR3 DNA: TGTGCCAGCAACTCCTGGCAGGGAGCCTACAATGAG. Translation gives CASNSWQGAYNE. The whole CDR3 sequence reads CASNSWQGAYNEQFF. V usage is TRBV7-9 and J usage is TRBJ2-1; either TRBD1 or TRBD2 may fit D (5 bases each). The read terminates 3 residues before the CDR3 end, so the remaining end is supplied by the germline J gene. The CDR3 covers 15 residues. The V end lost 7 bases, the J end lost 2 bases, and 15 bases lay between the germline ends. From germline, CDR1 is SEHNR and CDR2 FQNEAQ (reference sequence).

The chain's CDR3 is CASSPPGTAIWEKLFF. The covered CDR3 bases are TGTGCCAGCTCACCACCGGGGACTGCGATTTGGGAAAAA. The chain uses TRBV18 and TRBJ1-4; tentative D call: TRBD1 (5 bases). The CDR3 end falls 3 residues outside the read, so it is completed with the germline J gene. Trimming pared 0 bases from V and 8 bases from J, leaving 16 bases between. Germline CDR1 and CDR2: KGHSH and LQKENI. This CDR3 is built from 16 residues. The full variable domain, completed using reference TRBV18 and TRBJ1-4, is NAGVMQNPRHLVRRRGQEARLRCSPMKGHSHVYWYRQLPEEGLKFMVYLQKENIIDESGMPKERFSAEFPKEGPSILRIQQVVRGDSAAYFCASSPPGTAIWEKLFFGSGTQLSVL.

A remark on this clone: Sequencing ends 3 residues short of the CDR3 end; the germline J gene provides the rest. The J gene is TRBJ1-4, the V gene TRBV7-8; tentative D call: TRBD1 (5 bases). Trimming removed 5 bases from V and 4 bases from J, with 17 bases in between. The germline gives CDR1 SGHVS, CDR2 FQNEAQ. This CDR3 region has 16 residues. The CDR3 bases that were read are TGTGCCAGCAGCCCCCGCCGGGACTTTCTTAATGAAAAA. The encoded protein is CASSPRRDFLNEK. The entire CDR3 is CASSPRRDFLNEKLFF.

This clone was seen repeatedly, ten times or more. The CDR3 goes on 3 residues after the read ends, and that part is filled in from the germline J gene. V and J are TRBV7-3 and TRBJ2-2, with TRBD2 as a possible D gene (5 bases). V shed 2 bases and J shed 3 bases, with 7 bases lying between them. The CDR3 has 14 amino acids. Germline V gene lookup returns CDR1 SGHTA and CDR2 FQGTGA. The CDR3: CASSLGRDTGELFF. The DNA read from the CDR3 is TGTGCCAGCAGCTTAGGGCGGGACACCGGGGAG.

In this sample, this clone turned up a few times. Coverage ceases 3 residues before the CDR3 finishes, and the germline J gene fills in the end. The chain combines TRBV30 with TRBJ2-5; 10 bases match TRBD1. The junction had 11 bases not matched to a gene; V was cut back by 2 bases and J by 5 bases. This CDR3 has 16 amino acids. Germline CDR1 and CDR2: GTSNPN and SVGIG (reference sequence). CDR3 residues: CAWSQTGTGVRETQYF. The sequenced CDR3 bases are TGTGCCTGGAGTCAAACCGGGACAGGGGTCCGGGAGACC.

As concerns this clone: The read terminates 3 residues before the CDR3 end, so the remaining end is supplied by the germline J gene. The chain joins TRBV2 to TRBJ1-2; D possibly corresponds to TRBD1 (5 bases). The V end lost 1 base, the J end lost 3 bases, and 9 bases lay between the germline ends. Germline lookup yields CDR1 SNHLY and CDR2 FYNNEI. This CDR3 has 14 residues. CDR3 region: CASSEEGRDYGYTF. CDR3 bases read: TGTGCCAGCAGTGAAGAGGGGCGCGACTATGGC.

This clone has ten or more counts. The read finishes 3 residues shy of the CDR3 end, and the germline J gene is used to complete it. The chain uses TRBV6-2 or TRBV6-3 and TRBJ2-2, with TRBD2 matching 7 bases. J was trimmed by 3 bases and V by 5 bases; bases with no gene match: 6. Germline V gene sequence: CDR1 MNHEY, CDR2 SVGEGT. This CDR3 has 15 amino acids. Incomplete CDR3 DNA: TGTGCCAGCAGTAATCTAGCGGTACACACCGGGGAG. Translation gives CASSNLAVHTGE. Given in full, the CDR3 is CASSNLAVHTGELFF.

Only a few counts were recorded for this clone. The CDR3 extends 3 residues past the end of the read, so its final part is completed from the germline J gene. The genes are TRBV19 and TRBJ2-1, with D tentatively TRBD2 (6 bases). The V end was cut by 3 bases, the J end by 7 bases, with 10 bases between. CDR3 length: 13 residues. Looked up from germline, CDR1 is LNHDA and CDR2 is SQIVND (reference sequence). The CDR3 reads CASSITAGNEQFF. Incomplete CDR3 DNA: TGTGCCAGTAGTATTACCGCGGGGAATGAG.

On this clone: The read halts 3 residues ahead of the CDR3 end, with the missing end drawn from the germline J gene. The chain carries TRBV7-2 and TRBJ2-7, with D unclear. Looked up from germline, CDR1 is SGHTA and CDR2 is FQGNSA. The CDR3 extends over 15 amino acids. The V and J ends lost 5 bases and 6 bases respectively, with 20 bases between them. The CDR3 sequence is CASSPRGGLSGEQYF. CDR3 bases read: TGTGCCAGCAGCCCCCGCGGCGGTTTATCGGGCGAG.

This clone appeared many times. The CDR3 spells CSASEGQASYNEQFF. Incomplete CDR3 DNA: TGCAGTGCTAGTGAAGGACAGGCCTCCTACAATGAG. The rearrangement joins TRBV20-1 to TRBJ2-1, with 7 bases fitting TRBD1. Read sequence stops 3 residues before the CDR3 end, and the germline J gene provides the missing end. CDR3 length equals 15 residues. Germline CDR1 is DFQATT and CDR2 is SNEGSKA (reference sequence). V trimming: 3 bases; J trimming: 0 bases; junction bases outside the gene matches: 5.

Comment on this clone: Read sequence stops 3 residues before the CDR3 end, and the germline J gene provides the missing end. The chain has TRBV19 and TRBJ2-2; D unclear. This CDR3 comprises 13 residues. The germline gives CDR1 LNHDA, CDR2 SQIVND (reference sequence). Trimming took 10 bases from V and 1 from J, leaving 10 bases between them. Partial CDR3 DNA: TGTGCCACCACGAGACAGAACACCGGGGAG. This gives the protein CATTRQNTGE. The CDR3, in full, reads CATTRQNTGELFF.